This TCR beta chain was identified in a study of blood T cell repertoires in COVID-19. Turning to the study itself: Acute and convalescent COVID-19 specimens originated in the United States, Italy and Spain. In each case, the material was cDNA or gDNA derived from T cells, B-cell-depleted T cells, or PBMCs.

Original data processing: The authors estimated nucleated cell counts from reference gene primer amplification. Repertoires were generated with immunoSEQ multiplex PCR, while TCRdb's copy carries only in-frame clones and drops some. That table gives V, J and clone size, and the DNA gave D and trimming. The sample has 2,500 to 3,500 clones, 85% to 90% seen once. Between the trimmed V and J ends, which lost 6 bases and 4 bases, there was a span of 15 bases. The CDR3 loop spans 15 amino acids. CDR1 MNHEY and CDR2 SMNVEV come from the germline V gene (reference sequence). The clonotype comes from a human donor with active COVID-19. The donor label of this sample is uncertain. The chain uses TRBV27 and TRBJ1-4; the D gene is possibly TRBD1 (5 bases). Input material: peripheral blood. The CDR3 reads CASRPDSRGNEKLFF. The CDR3 DNA follows: TGTGCCAGCAGACCCGACAGTCGTGGTAATGAAAAACTGTTTTTT.